This T cell receptor (beta chain) was profiled in a study of cytomegalovirus exposure and HLA in healthy donors. About the study: Among fewer than 500 genotyped donors, more than 65% fell in the Caucasian-associated ancestry cluster. Whole-study findings and limits: Earlier findings revealed that most TCR beta V segments proved productive either about 87% or about 30% of the time.

This PCR relied on a set of 60 Vbeta primers and 13 Jbeta primers. Only in-frame clones appear in the TCRdb table, and some are missing; sequencing was by immunoSEQ multiplex PCR. The data contain about 220,000 clones, 82% of them singletons. Points on this clone: Its antigen is as yet unknown.

Germline V gene lookup returns CDR1 SGHVS and CDR2 FNYEAQ. The V end was cut by 5 bases, the J end by 3 bases, with 14 bases between. CDR3 length equals 14 residues. The source is a man aged 35 to 55 in good health and CMV-seropositive. The sequencing input was PBMCs. V usage is TRBV7-6 and J usage is TRBJ2-7, with D possibly TRBD1 on 6 matching bases. The CDR3 DNA is TGTGCCAGCAGCCTTGGGACACGCCGCTACGAGCAGTACTTC. It specifies CASSLGTRRYEQYF.